One sample yielded the 30 T cell receptor beta chains listed below, sequenced in a study of blood T cells in healthy people across ages. Combining a sample-barcoded 5' primer with a J-beta primer mix, a second PCR ran for about 6 to 12 cycles. TCRdb itself ran the 5' RACE reads through MiXCR, one entry per CDR3 protein. Of about 930,000 distinct CDR3 sequences in the sample, approximately 32% were seen once. These data were also filed under a second study, of T cells of mothers and their children.

Material for sequencing was blood. Receptors were obtained from a woman aged 40 to 55 in good health.

The CDR3 coding sequence is TGTGCCAGCAGCTTATCCTTTCTCCGGACAGCCTTCTATGGCTACACCTTC. Its translation: CASSLSFLRTAFYGYTF. The gene calls are TRBV7-2 and TRBJ1-2; possibly TRBD1 for D (6 bases). This CDR3 comprises 17 residues. Germline-derived CDR1 and CDR2 are SGHTA and FQGNSA. Deletions cut 2 bases from V and 4 bases from J, with 20 bases between.

Note on this clonotype: A much larger clone differs by one base, so this may be a read error. The chain is built from TRBV6-5 and TRBJ2-7; possibly TRBD2 for D (5 bases). Looked up from germline, CDR1 is MNHEY and CDR2 is SVGAGI. This CDR3 has 13 amino acids. Trimming cost V 6 bases and J 5 bases, with 14 bases left between them. The CDR3: CASSTDGVNEQYF. The CDR3 DNA follows: TGTGCCAGCAGCACGGACGGGGTAAACGAGCAGTACTTC.

This clonotype was detected a few times. The genes are TRBV29-1 and TRBJ1-4; D remains ambiguous. V was cut by 1 base and J by 0 bases, with 6 bases left in between. Germline loops: CDR1 SQVTM, CDR2 ANQGSEA. The CDR3 loop spans 14 amino acids. This CDR3 reads CSVEGIATNEKLFF. The CDR3 coding sequence is TGCAGCGTTGAAGGTATTGCAACTAATGAAAAACTGTTTTTT. Using reference TRBV29-1 and TRBJ1-4 for the parts outside the CDR3, the full variable domain is SAVISQKPSRDICQRGTSLTIQCQVDSQVTMMFWYRQQPGQSLTLIATANQGSEATYESGFVIDKFPISRPNLTFSTLTVSNMSPEDSSIYLCSVEGIATNEKLFFGSGTQLSVL.

This clonotype was found many times. The rearrangement joins TRBV20-1 to TRBJ2-7; tentative D call: TRBD2 (7 bases). Germline CDR1 DFQATT, CDR2 SNEGSKA (reference sequence). Trimming shortened V by 6 bases and J by 0 bases, and 12 bases separated the two germline ends. This CDR3 is built from 13 residues. As DNA, the CDR3 is TGCAGTGCCGAGGGGGGGAGCTCCTACGAGCAGTACTTC. It codes for CSAEGGSSYEQYF.

This CDR3 is CASSVGQSETQYF. The CDR3, as DNA: TGTGCCAGCTCGGTCGGACAGTCGGAGACCCAGTACTTC. The chain carries TRBV18 and TRBJ2-5; D might be TRBD1 (6 bases). This CDR3 has 13 amino acids. V was trimmed by 6 bases and J by 5 bases, leaving 13 bases between them. CDR1 and CDR2 from the germline V gene are KGHSH and LQKENI.

This clonotype was recorded at least ten times. The chain is built from TRBV5-1 and TRBJ1-2, with 9 positions matching TRBD1. V shed 4 bases and J 4 bases; nucleotides not matched to a gene: 5. The length of the CDR3 is 14 residues. CDR1 and CDR2 (germline): SGHRS, YFSETQ. The DNA of the CDR3 is TGCGCCAGCAGCGTGGGACAGGGAGGCTATGGCTACACCTTC. It codes for CASSVGQGGYGYTF.

The genes are TRBV29-1 and TRBJ1-2; TRBD1 matches at 7 bases. Germline V gene data show CDR1 as SQVTM and CDR2 as ANQGSEA. The CDR3 sequence is 14 residues long. The V segment lost 7 bases and the J segment 2 bases; nucleotides outside the gene matches: 10. The CDR3 here is CSAQKQGTNYGYTF. CDR3 sequence (DNA): TGCAGCGCGCAGAAACAGGGGACCAACTATGGCTACACCTTC.

This clonotype has more than one count but fewer than ten. The chain recombines TRBV9 with TRBJ2-1; 11 bases are shared with TRBD2. The CDR3 is made up of 15 amino acids. CDR1 is SGDLS and CDR2 is YYNGEE in the germline V gene. V shed 3 bases, J shed 6 bases, and the junction held 5 bases outside the gene matches. The CDR3 DNA is TGTGCCAGCAGCGCGACTAGCGGGGTCTCCAATGAGCAGTTCTTC. Its translation is CASSATSGVSNEQFF.

This rearrangement joins TRBV28 to TRBJ1-1, with 10 bases lining up with TRBD1. V gave up 5 bases and J gave up 7 bases; unmatched junction bases: 10. This CDR3 has 15 residues. Germline values: CDR1 MDHEN, CDR2 SYDVKM. The chain's CDR3 is CASSTTQTGGREAFF. CDR3 nucleotide sequence: TGTGCCAGCAGTACTACTCAGACAGGGGGCCGTGAAGCTTTCTTT.

This clonotype was counted at least ten times. The V and J genes are TRBV4-3 and TRBJ1-5; D is undetermined. Trimming took 1 base from V and 0 from J, leaving 4 bases between them. This CDR3 comprises 14 residues. Looked up from germline, CDR1 is LGHNA and CDR2 is YSLEER. In DNA, the CDR3 is TGCGCCAGCAGCCAAGGCCCTAGCAATCAGCCCCAGCATTTT. Translation gives CASSQGPSNQPQHF.

The chain combines TRBV15 with TRBJ1-5; no reliable D call. The CDR3 totals 17 residues. V was trimmed by 2 bases and J by 3 bases, leaving 17 bases between them. Germline V lookup: CDR1 LNHNV, CDR2 YYDKDF (reference sequence). The CDR3 coding sequence is TGTGCCACCAGCAGAAATCTCGGAGGGAGGGTCAATCAGCCCCAGCATTTT. Residues: CATSRNLGGRVNQPQHF.

This clonotype was seen repeatedly, ten times or more. The V call is TRBV20-1, the J call TRBJ2-5, with TRBD2 matching 15 bases. V shed 6 bases, J shed 4 bases, and the junction held 3 bases outside the gene matches. This CDR3 has 14 amino acids. The germline V gene has CDR1 DFQATT and CDR2 SNEGSKA (reference sequence). This CDR3 reads CSAGLAGGRETQYF. Written as DNA, the CDR3 is TGCAGTGCGGGACTAGCGGGGGGACGAGAGACCCAGTACTTC.

A remark on this clonotype: Given a much more abundant clone one base away, this may be a read error. This chain joins TRBV20-1 and TRBJ2-1; perhaps TRBD1 as D (5 bases). Germline V gene data show CDR1 as DFQATT and CDR2 as SNEGSKA (reference sequence). CDR3 length: 15 amino acids. CDR3 DNA: TGCAGTGCTAGACCCCAGGGCCTCTCCTACAATGAGCAGGTCTTC. Residues: CSARPQGLSYNEQVF.

There are a few counts of this clonotype. The chain uses TRBV30 and TRBJ2-1, with D perhaps given as TRBD1 or TRBD2 (6 bases each). Between the trimmed V and J ends, which lost 4 bases and 3 bases, there was a span of 13 bases. This CDR3 contains 14 residues. Germline lookup yields CDR1 GTSNPN and CDR2 SVGIG (reference sequence). The CDR3 loop reads CAWKGGFLYNEQFF. The CDR3 nucleotides read TGTGCCTGGAAAGGGGGGTTCCTCTACAATGAGCAGTTCTTC.

This clonotype was recorded a few times. This sequence joins TRBV28 and TRBJ1-2; D is unclear. The V gene lost 6 bases and the J gene lost 2 bases, with 16 bases spanning the gap. Germline V gene lookup returns CDR1 MDHEN and CDR2 SYDVKM. CDR3 length equals 15 residues. CDR3 bases: TGTGCCAGCAGCCCTTCGGGCGGCCGAAACTATGGCTACACCTTC. Translated, it gives CASSPSGGRNYGYTF.

This clonotype was counted at least ten times. The chain joins TRBV24-1 to TRBJ2-3, with 11 positions matching TRBD1. The length of the CDR3 is 16 residues. With V trimmed by 3 bases and J by 10 bases, 11 bases remained unmatched. Germline V gives CDR1 KGHDR, CDR2 SFDVKD. This chain's CDR3 is CATSDPWTGGDLAQYF. The CDR3 DNA reads TGTGCCACCAGTGATCCTTGGACAGGGGGCGATTTGGCGCAGTATTTT.

The V call is TRBV2, the J call TRBJ2-1; 7 bases agree with TRBD1. The germline V gene encodes CDR1 SNHLY and CDR2 FYNNEI. V shed 7 bases and J 7 bases; nucleotides not matched to a gene: 4. There are 12 residues in the CDR3. The CDR3 spells CASKGAVNEQFF. The CDR3 region has the DNA TGTGCCAGCAAGGGGGCGGTGAATGAGCAGTTCTTC.

V is TRBV11-2 and J is TRBJ2-3; D is undetermined. V was cut by 5 bases and J by 2 bases, with 11 bases left in between. There are 14 residues in the CDR3. Per the germline V gene, CDR1 is SGHAT and CDR2 is FQNNGV. The CDR3 nucleotides read TGTGCCAGCAGCCACTTCACCTCCACAGATACGCAGTATTTT. Encoded protein: CASSHFTSTDTQYF.

This rearrangement joins TRBV9 to TRBJ1-3; D not resolved. Trimming took off 0 bases at V and 0 bases at J, with 10 bases between the two ends. The germline gives CDR1 SGDLS, CDR2 YYNGEE. The CDR3 is 16 amino acids. The CDR3 DNA reads as TGTGCCAGCAGCGTAGTAGGCGGCCCCTCTGGAAACACCATATATTTT. This gives the protein CASSVVGGPSGNTIYF.

This clonotype came up many times. The gene calls are TRBV7-2 and TRBJ2-7, with TRBD1 matching over 8 bases. Germline V lookup: CDR1 SGHTA, CDR2 FQGNSA. V lost 5 bases, J lost 4 bases, and 10 bases stayed unmatched. This CDR3 is 15 amino acids long. This CDR3 reads CASSTRQGKDYEQYF. The DNA of the CDR3 is TGTGCCAGCAGCACTCGACAGGGGAAGGATTACGAGCAGTACTTC.

The J gene is TRBJ1-1, the V gene TRBV19; D unclear. Germline CDR1 LNHDA, CDR2 SQIVND (reference sequence). CDR3 length: 8 amino acids. Trimming removed 7 bases from V and 9 bases from J, with 3 bases in between. DNA for the CDR3: TGTGCCAGTAAAAAAGCTTTCTTT. Translation gives CASKKAFF.

The chain uses TRBV2 and TRBJ2-3; 7 bases are shared with TRBD1. The CDR3 has 18 residues. Germline CDR1 and CDR2: SNHLY and FYNNEI. Germline trimming cut 3 bases from V and 0 bases from J; bases unmatched to any gene: 12. CDR3 nucleotides: TGTGCCAGCAGTGAGAATTCTCCCGGGACAGTGAGCACAGATACGCAGTATTTT. As protein: CASSENSPGTVSTDTQYF.

The V call is TRBV5-1, the J call TRBJ2-5; TRBD1 matches 9 bases. V dropped 6 bases and J dropped 5; count of bases not matched to a gene: 8. CDR1 SGHRS and CDR2 YFSETQ come from the germline V gene. The CDR3 consists of 14 residues. The CDR3 DNA reads TGCGCCAGCAAACCGGGACAGGGTAGGGAGACCCAGTACTTC. Encoded protein: CASKPGQGRETQYF.

This clonotype was observed many times. The gene calls are TRBV27 and TRBJ2-7; the match to TRBD1 covers 7 bases. The trim removed 5 bases at V and 3 bases at J, leaving 13 bases unmatched. Per germline, CDR1 MNHEY and CDR2 SMNVEV (reference sequence). The CDR3 length is 16 residues. The chain's CDR3 is CASSQLPGTELYEQYF. The DNA for the CDR3 is TGTGCCAGCAGTCAACTCCCCGGGACAGAGCTCTACGAGCAGTACTTC.

This chain uses TRBV3-1 with TRBJ1-2, with D uncertain. CDR1 LGHDT and CDR2 YNNKEL come from the germline V gene (reference sequence). Trimming took 4 bases from V and 8 from J, leaving 14 bases between them. CDR3 length equals 13 residues. The CDR3 DNA is TGTGCCAGCAGCCCGTTGGACTTGAGCGGCTACACCTTC. This translates into CASSPLDLSGYTF. Together with reference TRBV3-1 and TRBJ1-2, the CDR3 gives the full variable domain: DTAVSQTPKYLVTQMGNDKSIKCEQNLGHDTMYWYKQDSKKFLKIMFSYNNKELIINETVPNRFSPKSPDKAHLNLHINSLELGDSAVYFCASSPLDLSGYTFGSGTRLTVV.

On this clonotype itself: The junction shows a germline mismatch at one end, possibly a read error. The chain employs TRBV3-1 and TRBJ1-2; D gene ambiguous. The CDR3 has 14 amino acids. Germline CDR1 and CDR2: LGHDT and YNNKEL (reference sequence). CDR3 residues: CASSQGGGNYSYTF. The CDR3 nucleotides are TGTGCCAGCAGCCAAGGCGGCGGGAACTATAGCTACACCTTC. Full variable domain (remainder filled in from reference TRBV3-1 and TRBJ1-2): DTAVSQTPKYLVTQMGNDKSIKCEQNLGHDTMYWYKQDSKKFLKIMFSYNNKELIINETVPNRFSPKSPDKAHLNLHINSLELGDSAVYFCASSQGGGNYSYTFGSGTRLTVV.

This clonotype was counted only a few times. For the CDR3, the DNA is TGTGCCAGCAGCCACAGGGGGCAGACCCAGTACTTC. Translated, it gives CASSHRGQTQYF. This sequence joins TRBV7-2 and TRBJ2-5; 9 bases fit TRBD1. The CDR3 extends over 12 amino acids. J lost 6 bases, V lost 5 bases, and 1 base had no gene match. Germline V gives CDR1 SGHTA, CDR2 FQGNSA.

The chain uses TRBV27 and TRBJ2-5; D call uncertain. Germline V gene lookup returns CDR1 MNHEY and CDR2 SMNVEV (reference sequence). Trimming shortened V by 6 bases and J by 5 bases, and 13 bases separated the two germline ends. CDR3 size: 13 residues. CDR3: CASRIAVRETQYF. The CDR3, as DNA: TGTGCCAGCAGAATAGCTGTTAGGGAGACCCAGTACTTC.

This clonotype was seen only a few times. The chain uses TRBV7-9 and TRBJ2-3; D call uncertain. Germline V gene lookup returns CDR1 SEHNR and CDR2 FQNEAQ (reference sequence). The germline V and J ends were trimmed by 5 bases and 6 bases, with 15 bases remaining between them. The CDR3 runs 14 residues. The CDR3 loop reads CASSITGREDTQYF. The CDR3, as DNA: TGTGCCAGCAGCATCACGGGTCGCGAGGATACGCAGTATTTT.

The chain combines TRBV12-3 or TRBV12-4 with TRBJ1-5, with no clear D. The V and J ends lost 0 bases and 6 bases respectively, with 12 bases between them. The CDR3 runs to 15 residues. The CDR3 sequence is CASSLAGDGFQPQHF. Here the CDR3 DNA reads TGTGCCAGCAGTTTAGCGGGAGATGGGTTTCAGCCCCAGCATTTT.